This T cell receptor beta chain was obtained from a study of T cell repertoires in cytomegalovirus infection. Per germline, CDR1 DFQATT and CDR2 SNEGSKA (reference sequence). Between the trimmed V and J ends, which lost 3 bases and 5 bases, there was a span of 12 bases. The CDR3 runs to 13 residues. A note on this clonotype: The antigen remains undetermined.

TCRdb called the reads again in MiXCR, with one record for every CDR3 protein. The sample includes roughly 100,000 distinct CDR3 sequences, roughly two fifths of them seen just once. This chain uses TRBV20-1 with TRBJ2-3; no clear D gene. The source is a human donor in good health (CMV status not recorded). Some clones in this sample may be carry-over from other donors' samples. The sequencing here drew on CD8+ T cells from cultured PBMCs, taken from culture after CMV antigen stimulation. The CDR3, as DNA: TGCAGTGCTAGCTCCGGGTTTGGAGATACGCAGTATTTT. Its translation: CSASSGFGDTQYF.